What follows are 11 T cell receptor beta chains derived from one specimen sequenced in a study of shared clonotypes between healthy human individuals. This table comes from immunoSEQ multiplex PCR, and its TCRdb copy is limited to in-frame clones, with some not included. Of 2 million to 2.5 million clones in the sample, over 85% were seen once. Naive CD8 populations comprised CD45RO-negative cells positively selected for CCR7, excluding terminally differentiated effector memory CD45RA+ cells. The sequenced sample consisted of naive CD8+ T cells sorted from blood. The receptors shown here come from a young man in good health.

The CDR3 region is CASSGQGSYGYTF. As DNA, the CDR3 is TGTGCCAGCAGCGGACAGGGGAGCTATGGCTACACCTTC. The chain is built from TRBV28 and TRBJ1-2; 9 nucleotides line up with TRBD1. In germline, CDR1 is MDHEN, CDR2 SYDVKM. The CDR3 is 13 amino acids. V was clipped by 6 bases and J by 4 bases; unmatched bases: 3.

Comments on this clone: Within the sample, other DNA sequences also encode this same CDR3. J is TRBJ2-7 and V is TRBV2; 9 nucleotides match TRBD2. The CDR3 totals 13 residues. Germline V gene data show CDR1 as SNHLY and CDR2 as FYNNEI. Unmatched junction bases numbered 4, after V lost 6 bases and J lost 4 bases. The CDR3 spells CASRDSGSYEQYF. CDR3 sequence (DNA): TGTGCCAGCAGAGATAGCGGGAGTTACGAGCAGTACTTC.

V and J are TRBV19 and TRBJ2-3; D gene uncertain. Germline V gives CDR1 LNHDA, CDR2 SQIVND (reference sequence). The V and J ends lost 7 bases and 5 bases respectively, with 10 bases between them. The CDR3 is 12 residues long. The CDR3 DNA sequence: TGTGCCAGTAATCTTGGTGGAGATACGCAGTATTTT. Encoded protein: CASNLGGDTQYF.

The J gene is TRBJ2-1, the V gene TRBV4-3; 9 bases are a match to TRBD2. The CDR3 runs to 16 residues. Germline V CDR1 and CDR2: LGHNA, YSLEER. The J segment lost 5 bases and the V segment lost 0 bases, leaving 5 bases of the junction unmatched. The CDR3 nucleotides read TGCGCCAGCAGCCAAGAGCTAGCGGGGCCGAACAATGAGCAGTTCTTC. Its protein product is CASSQELAGPNNEQFF.

The CDR3 here is CASSRPGMNTGELFF. As DNA, the CDR3 is TGTGCCAGCAGCCGGCCAGGGATGAACACCGGGGAGCTGTTTTTT. The J gene is TRBJ2-2, the V gene TRBV5-6; a possible D gene is TRBD1 (5 bases). Trimming pared 4 bases from V and 1 base from J, leaving 11 bases between. The CDR3 consists of 15 residues. Germline V gene sequence: CDR1 SGHDT, CDR2 YYEEEE.

The V gene is TRBV6-4, the J gene TRBJ2-1; D might be TRBD1 (5 bases). The CDR3 spans 15 residues. Germline V gene lookup returns CDR1 MRHNA and CDR2 SNTAGT. V was trimmed by 3 bases and J by 5 bases, leaving 14 bases between them. The CDR3 bases are TGTGCCAGCAGTGAAGTTCTAGGGGCAAACAATGAGCAGTTCTTC. Its translation: CASSEVLGANNEQFF.

This chain connects TRBV28 to TRBJ1-5; 10 bases line up with TRBD1. This CDR3 has 19 residues. The ends lost 5 bases at V and 0 bases at J; junction bases unmatched: 13. Per the germline V gene, CDR1 is MDHEN and CDR2 is SYDVKM. CDR3 in DNA: TGTGCCAGCAGTCTCGACAGGGGGCAAGGGGCGTATAGCAATCAGCCCCAGCATTTT. Protein sequence: CASSLDRGQGAYSNQPQHF.

This chain connects TRBV10-2 to TRBJ2-7, with D possibly called TRBD1 or TRBD2 (5 bases each). The germline gives CDR1 WSHSY, CDR2 SAAADI. Trimming cost V 0 bases and J 5 bases, with 11 bases left between them. The CDR3 extends over 14 amino acids. For the CDR3, the DNA is TGCGCCAGCAGTGAGTCGAAGTGGGGGAACGAGCAGTACTTC. This translates into CASSESKWGNEQYF.

The chain is built from TRBV9 and TRBJ2-3, with D possibly matching TRBD2 (6 bases). The CDR3 is 15 residues long. Germline V gives CDR1 SGDLS, CDR2 YYNGEE. V gave up 0 bases and J gave up 1 base, with 9 bases separating them. As DNA, the CDR3 is TGTGCCAGCAGCGTAGACGGGAGCCGCACAGATACGCAGTATTTT. It codes for CASSVDGSRTDTQYF.

The chain links TRBV11-2 to TRBJ1-2; TRBD1 is a possible D gene (5 bases). Germline V CDR1 and CDR2: SGHAT, FQNNGV. The CDR3 runs 16 residues. Trimming removed 2 bases at V and 0 bases at J, with 13 bases between. Written as DNA, the CDR3 is TGTGCCAGCAGCTTATTATCAGGGAGCCCTAACTATGGCTACACCTTC. It encodes CASSLLSGSPNYGYTF.

The chain combines TRBV5-4 with TRBJ2-3; D not resolved. The CDR3 extends over 14 amino acids. Trimming shortened V by 4 bases and J by 6 bases, and 15 bases separated the two germline ends. Germline CDR1 reads SGHNT; CDR2 reads YYREEE (reference sequence). The CDR3 DNA follows: TGTGCCAGCAGCCCCGCGGTCGACTCGGATACGCAGTATTTT. This sequence encodes CASSPAVDSDTQYF.